The clone carrying this T cell receptor (beta chain) has only one observation. The antigen is unknown. The data were obtained in a study of blood T cells in healthy people across ages. Primed by a sample-barcoded 5' primer and a J-beta primer mix, a second PCR proceeded for roughly 7 to 11 cycles. TCRdb processed the 5' RACE reads anew with MiXCR; each CDR3 protein has one entry. The profile covers approximately 850,000 distinct CDR3 sequences, with more than 45% appearing a single time and 20% to 25% taken by the ten largest. Study-wide results and caveats: Older age coincided with a roughly linear decline in TCR beta diversity per million T cells.

This clonotype was obtained from a man aged 30-40 years in good health. The source material was blood.

CDR3 coding DNA: TGTGCCAGCAGTTTAGATTTCAGGGAAGAGGGGACAGATACGCAGTATTTT. Protein product: CASSLDFREEGTDTQYF. The chain has TRBV28 and TRBJ2-3; D is tentatively TRBD1 or TRBD2 (5 bases each). The CDR3 has 17 residues. V was shortened by 2 bases and J by 3 bases, with 18 bases between the two germline ends. Germline V gene data show CDR1 as MDHEN and CDR2 as SYDVKM.